This T cell receptor (beta chain) was recorded in a study of blood T cell repertoires in COVID-19. TCRdb keeps only in-frame clones here, not all; method: immunoSEQ multiplex PCR. The table records roughly 80,000 clones, around 80% of them present only once. This CDR3 comprises 13 residues. Trimming removed 5 bases at V and 10 bases at J, with 16 bases between. The V gene is TRBV12-3 or TRBV12-4, the J gene TRBJ2-3; D might be TRBD2 (5 bases). This receptor was identified in a human donor in a cohort sampled during active COVID-19. The sample was peripheral blood. CDR3 region: CASSGSVRNPQYF. The CDR3 DNA is TGTGCCAGCAGTGGTAGCGTGCGGAATCCGCAGTATTTT.